These T cell receptor beta chains were read from a single sample in a study of shared clonotypes between healthy human individuals. Clones were sequenced by immunoSEQ multiplex PCR, and TCRdb holds only the in-frame ones, with some missing. Here the sample spans about 1.5 million clones, over 95% being singletons. Sample: naive CD4+ T cells sorted from blood. Receptors were obtained from a man younger than 40 in good health. Each CDR3 is given with its conserved first and last residue. Fields, in order: J gene, D gene, V gene, clone size, CDR3 protein, CDR3 DNA. A D gene is named only where the DNA matches it firmly. Rows may omit the clone size; those that give it use once, few, many or a size class.

j_gene: TRBJ1-5
d_gene: -
v_gene: TRBV19
abundance: -
CDR3aa: CASSIVGIFQPQHF
CDR3nt: TGTGCCAGTAGTATAGTAGGGATCTTTCAGCCCCAGCATTTT

j_gene: TRBJ2-3
d_gene: -
v_gene: TRBV11-3
abundance: -
CDR3aa: CASSLGGASPTDTQYF
CDR3nt: TGTGCCAGCAGCTTAGGGGGGGCTAGCCCCACAGATACGCAGTATTTT

j_gene: TRBJ2-3
d_gene: TRBD2
v_gene: TRBV7-9
abundance: -
CDR3aa: CASSFGASGSTDTQYF
CDR3nt: TGTGCCAGCAGCTTCGGGGCTAGCGGTTCGACGGATACGCAGTATTTT

j_gene: TRBJ2-6
d_gene: -
v_gene: TRBV19
abundance: -
CDR3aa: CASSIRVTVSGANVLTF
CDR3nt: TGTGCCAGTAGTATCAGAGTAACAGTCTCTGGGGCCAACGTCCTGACTTTC

j_gene: TRBJ2-2
d_gene: -
v_gene: TRBV28
abundance: -
CDR3aa: CASSSFGKGLDTGELFF
CDR3nt: TGTGCCAGCAGTTCCTTCGGCAAGGGCTTAGACACCGGGGAGCTGTTTTTT

j_gene: TRBJ2-7
d_gene: TRBD1
v_gene: TRBV6-6
abundance: -
CDR3aa: CASSSPGQGDEQYF
CDR3nt: TGTGCCAGCAGCTCCCCGGGACAGGGTGACGAGCAGTACTTC

j_gene: TRBJ2-3
d_gene: TRBD2
v_gene: TRBV5-1
abundance: -
CDR3aa: CASTEFKTSGSVDTQYF
CDR3nt: TGCGCCAGCACCGAATTTAAGACTAGCGGGAGCGTAGATACGCAGTATTTT

j_gene: TRBJ2-7
d_gene: TRBD1
v_gene: TRBV5-4
abundance: -
CDR3aa: CASSQPGQGVYEQYF
CDR3nt: TGTGCCAGCAGCCAACCGGGACAGGGAGTGTACGAGCAGTACTTC

j_gene: TRBJ2-7
d_gene: TRBD1
v_gene: TRBV29-1
abundance: -
CDR3aa: CSVEDRGSYYEQYF
CDR3nt: TGCAGCGTTGAGGACAGGGGGTCGTACTACGAGCAGTACTTC

j_gene: TRBJ1-3
d_gene: -
v_gene: TRBV5-1
abundance: -
CDR3aa: CASSLQAGVLGNTIYF
CDR3nt: TGCGCCAGCAGCTTGCAGGCAGGGGTGTTGGGAAACACCATATATTTT

j_gene: TRBJ2-1
d_gene: TRBD1
v_gene: TRBV5-1
abundance: once
CDR3aa: CASSFPGQYNEQFF
CDR3nt: TGCGCCAGCAGCTTTCCGGGACAGTACAATGAGCAGTTCTTC